The 20 T cell receptor beta chains below all came from one sample that was sequenced in a study of CD8 T cells in ankylosing spondylitis. TCRdb reprocessed the 5' RACE reads with MiXCR, giving one entry per CDR3 protein. Seen here are around 300,000 distinct CDR3 sequences, roughly 15% observed once, and the top ten hold around 0.99%. Sequencing used blood, either unsorted or a sorted T cell fraction (not recorded which). These TCRs come from a male donor with ankylosing spondylitis or in good health (not recorded which).

This clonotype has a handful of counts. V usage is TRBV10-3 and J usage is TRBJ2-7; TRBD1 agrees at 7 bases. In germline, CDR1 is ENHRY, CDR2 SYGVKD. With 5 bases clipped from V and 8 bases from J, the junction kept 6 bases outside the gene matches. This CDR3 comprises 12 residues. CDR3 DNA: TGTGCCATCAGTCTAGACAGGGTTCAGCAGTACTTC. This encodes CAISLDRVQQYF.

This sequence joins TRBV10-3 and TRBJ2-7; TRBD1 matches at 8 bases. The CDR3 runs 15 residues. Unmatched junction bases numbered 11, after V lost 7 bases and J lost 3 bases. Per germline, CDR1 ENHRY and CDR2 SYGVKD. CDR3 in amino acids: CAITPSGQGLYEQYF. CDR3 DNA: TGTGCCATCACCCCTTCCGGACAGGGCCTCTACGAGCAGTACTTC.

This clonotype was picked up a small number of times. The chain recombines TRBV5-1 with TRBJ2-3; TRBD1 aligns across 7 bases. The germline V gene encodes CDR1 SGHRS and CDR2 YFSETQ. The CDR3 is 16 residues long. After removal of 3 bases from V and 2 bases from J, the junction contained 9 bases not matched to a gene. The CDR3 spells CASSSSPGTDTDTQYF. For the CDR3, the DNA is TGCGCCAGCAGCTCCTCCCCCGGGACAGACACAGATACGCAGTATTTT.

This clonotype appeared a few times. In DNA, the CDR3 is TGTGCCAGCCTGGGACAGGGAGGAGCCGGGGAGCTGTTTTTT. As protein: CASLGQGGAGELFF. The J gene is TRBJ2-2, the V gene TRBV9; 9 nucleotides align to TRBD1. Germline CDR1 and CDR2: SGDLS and YYNGEE. With 7 bases clipped from V and 6 bases from J, the junction kept 7 bases outside the gene matches. The CDR3 runs to 14 residues. The full variable domain, with the rest looked up from reference TRBV9 and TRBJ2-2, is DSGVTQTPKHLITATGQRVTLRCSPRSGDLSVYWYQQSLDQGLQFLIQYYNGEERAKGNILERFSAQQFPDLHSELNLSSLELGDSALYFCASLGQGGAGELFFGEGSRLTVL.

The chain links TRBV6-2 or TRBV6-3 to TRBJ2-3; D might be TRBD1 (6 bases). The CDR3 consists of 13 residues. Germline V lookup: CDR1 MNHEY, CDR2 SVGEGT. V shed 7 bases and J shed 3 bases, with 11 bases lying between them. The CDR3, as DNA: TGTGCCAGCAAGGGGGTTGAAACAGATACGCAGTATTTT. It specifies CASKGVETDTQYF.

This clonotype showed up just a few times. The rearrangement joins TRBV10-3 to TRBJ2-1; 8 bases fit TRBD2. The germline V gene has CDR1 ENHRY and CDR2 SYGVKD. V lost 4 bases to trimming and J lost 11 bases; unmatched junction nucleotides: 7. The CDR3 is 13 amino acids. The CDR3 DNA is TGTGCCATCAGTGGGACGGGGGGGCTACAGCAGTTCTTC. As protein: CAISGTGGLQQFF.

The chain links TRBV10-2 to TRBJ2-7; TRBD1 agrees at 9 bases. Trimming at V came to 6 bases and at J to 3 bases, leaving 3 bases not matched to a gene. Germline CDR1 WSHSY, CDR2 SAAADI. The length of the CDR3 is 13 residues. The CDR3 loop is CASRRGQGYEQYF. The CDR3 DNA reads as TGCGCCAGCAGGAGGGGACAGGGCTACGAGCAGTACTTC.

The V gene is TRBV20-1, the J gene TRBJ2-7; D uncertain. The V end lost 6 bases, the J end lost 2 bases, and 17 bases lay between the germline ends. CDR3 size: 14 residues. Germline V gives CDR1 DFQATT, CDR2 SNEGSKA (reference sequence). As DNA, the CDR3 is TGCAGTGCCCTCCAGTCCACCGCCCCCTACGAGCAGTACTTC. Translated: CSALQSTAPYEQYF.

The chain combines TRBV5-1 with TRBJ1-5, with D unresolved. Trimming stripped 0 bases from V and 4 bases from J, with 11 bases between. The CDR3 length is 15 residues. Germline lookup yields CDR1 SGHRS and CDR2 YFSETQ. This chain's CDR3 is CASSLEGGKNQPQHF. The DNA of the CDR3 is TGCGCCAGCAGCTTGGAAGGAGGGAAGAATCAGCCCCAGCATTTT.

The chain links TRBV12-3 or TRBV12-4 to TRBJ1-2; 9 bases are shared with TRBD1. V lost 5 bases to trimming and J lost 0 bases; unmatched junction nucleotides: 7. The CDR3 totals 16 residues. As DNA, the CDR3 is TGTGCCAGCAGTCCGGGACAGGGAACAGCTAACTATGGCTACACCTTC. Translated: CASSPGQGTANYGYTF.

This clonotype has at least ten counts. The chain couples TRBV15 to TRBJ2-3; D is undetermined. Germline loops: CDR1 LNHNV, CDR2 YYDKDF (reference sequence). CDR3 length: 16 amino acids. The ends were cut back, 0 bases at V and 4 bases at J, with 14 bases in the middle. CDR3 sequence reads: CATSRESRLTADTQYF. CDR3 in DNA: TGTGCCACCAGCAGAGAATCGCGACTCACGGCAGATACGCAGTATTTT.

The sample holds a few counts of this clonotype. The rearrangement uses TRBV5-1 and TRBJ2-3; perhaps TRBD2 as D (5 bases). The CDR3 totals 16 residues. Germline CDR1 SGHRS, CDR2 YFSETQ. Trimming removed 3 bases at V and 0 bases at J, with 14 bases between. The CDR3 here is CASSSVGERSTDTQYF. CDR3 nucleotide sequence: TGCGCCAGCAGCTCCGTCGGGGAGAGGAGCACAGATACGCAGTATTTT.

The CDR3 region has the DNA TGTGCCAGCATCGAACTAGCGGGACCCGAGGGTACGCAGTATTTT. Amino acids: CASIELAGPEGTQYF. This chain uses TRBV5-4 with TRBJ2-3, with 10 positions matching TRBD2. Germline lookup yields CDR1 SGHNT and CDR2 YYREEE (reference sequence). The CDR3 extends over 15 amino acids. V shed 6 bases, J shed 8 bases, and the junction held 12 bases outside the gene matches.

This clonotype was seen repeatedly, ten times or more. J is TRBJ1-2 and V is TRBV6-2 or TRBV6-3, with D hard to call. CDR1 and CDR2 from the germline V gene are MNHEY and SVGEGT. Trimming removed 2 bases from V and 0 bases from J, with 7 bases in between. The length of the CDR3 is 14 residues. In nucleotides, the CDR3 is TGTGCCAGCAGTTACCGCCTAACTAACTATGGCTACACCTTC. Its protein is CASSYRLTNYGYTF.

The sample holds a few counts of this clonotype. The rearrangement uses TRBV3-1 and TRBJ1-1, with D possibly being TRBD1 (6 bases). Per germline, CDR1 LGHDT and CDR2 YNNKEL (reference sequence). Trimming removed 0 bases at V and 1 base at J, with 15 bases between. This CDR3 is built from 17 residues. Here the CDR3 DNA reads TGTGCCAGCAGCCAAGATTCGGGGGGCAGGGGGAACACTGAAGCTTTCTTT. This translates into CASSQDSGGRGNTEAFF.

The chain couples TRBV3-1 to TRBJ1-4; D is uncertain. CDR3 length: 14 amino acids. CDR1 and CDR2 (germline): LGHDT, YNNKEL (reference sequence). V gave up 5 bases and J gave up 4 bases, with 11 bases separating them. The CDR3 DNA is TGTGCCAGCAGCGCCTCTGGACTTAATGAAAAACTGTTTTTT. Amino acids: CASSASGLNEKLFF. The full variable domain, with the rest looked up from reference TRBV3-1 and TRBJ1-4, is DTAVSQTPKYLVTQMGNDKSIKCEQNLGHDTMYWYKQDSKKFLKIMFSYNNKELIINETVPNRFSPKSPDKAHLNLHINSLELGDSAVYFCASSASGLNEKLFFGSGTQLSVL.

This clonotype was counted only a few times. This chain connects TRBV5-1 to TRBJ2-7; D might be TRBD2 (6 bases). V dropped 1 base and J dropped 8 bases, with 13 bases sitting between them. Germline V gene sequence: CDR1 SGHRS, CDR2 YFSETQ. The CDR3 covers 13 residues. The DNA of the CDR3 is TGCGCCAGCAGCTTGTGGGGGGAGCCGAAGCAGTACTTC. This codes for CASSLWGEPKQYF. Filled out from reference TRBV5-1 and TRBJ2-7, the complete variable domain reads KAGVTQTPRYLIKTRGQQVTLSCSPISGHRSVSWYQQTPGQGLQFLFEYFSETQRNKGNFPGRFSGRQFSNSRSEMNVSTLELGDSALYLCASSLWGEPKQYFGPGTRLTVT.

The J gene is TRBJ2-5, the V gene TRBV5-1; TRBD1 or TRBD2 may be the D gene (5 bases each). V lost 0 bases, J lost 5 bases, and 11 bases lay in between. In germline, CDR1 is SGHRS, CDR2 YFSETQ. The CDR3 has 14 residues. The CDR3 DNA sequence: TGCGCCAGCAGCTTGGTGGAGGCAGGGGAGACCCAGTACTTC. Translating gives CASSLVEAGETQYF.

In its sample, this clonotype was seen a few times. The rearrangement uses TRBV7-9 and TRBJ1-2, with D tentatively TRBD1 (6 bases). This CDR3 comprises 13 residues. Trimming pared 8 bases from V and 8 bases from J, leaving 18 bases between. Germline CDR1 reads SEHNR; CDR2 reads FQNEAQ (reference sequence). The CDR3 DNA follows: TGTGCCAGCCACGGCGGGGGGGGCTACGGCTACACCTTC. Translating it yields CASHGGGGYGYTF.

This clonotype has a handful of counts. This chain uses TRBV5-1 with TRBJ2-2; no firm D call. This CDR3 region has 14 residues. The V end was cut by 2 bases, the J end by 3 bases, with 8 bases between. Per the germline V gene, CDR1 is SGHRS and CDR2 is YFSETQ. The CDR3 DNA reads as TGCGCCAGCAGCTTAAACCCCTACACCGGGGAGCTGTTTTTT. Translated: CASSLNPYTGELFF.